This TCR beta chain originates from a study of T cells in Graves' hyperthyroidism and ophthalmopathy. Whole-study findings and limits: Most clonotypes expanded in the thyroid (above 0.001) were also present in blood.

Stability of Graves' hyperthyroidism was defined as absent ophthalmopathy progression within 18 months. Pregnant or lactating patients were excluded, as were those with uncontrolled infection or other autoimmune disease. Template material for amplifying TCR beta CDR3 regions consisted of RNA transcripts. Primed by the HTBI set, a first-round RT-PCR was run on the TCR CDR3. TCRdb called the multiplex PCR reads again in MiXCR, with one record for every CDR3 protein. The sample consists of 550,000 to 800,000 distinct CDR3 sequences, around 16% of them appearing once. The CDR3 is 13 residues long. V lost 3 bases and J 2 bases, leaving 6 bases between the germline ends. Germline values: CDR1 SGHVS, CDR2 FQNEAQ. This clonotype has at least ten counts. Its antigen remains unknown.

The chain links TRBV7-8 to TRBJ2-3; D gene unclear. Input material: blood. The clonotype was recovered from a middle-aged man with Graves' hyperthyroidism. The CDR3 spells CASSFGYTDTQYF. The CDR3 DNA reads TGTGCCAGCAGCTTCGGGTACACAGATACGCAGTATTTT.